This T cell receptor (beta chain) was sequenced for a study of T cells in localized non-small cell lung cancer (TCRdb year 2020). With regard to the full study: The study examined T cell repertoires in roughly 240 patients with early-stage NSCLC and compared tumors with uninvolved tumor-adjacent lungs. The cohort comprised around 240 treatment-naïve NSCLC patients with resected, localized lung tumors. A mean age of around 66 years was recorded for the NSCLC patients, of whom roughly 130 were male and about a hundred were female. The investigation overall reported the following: Since the design was exploratory, TCR variables were selected using unadjusted p-values with no false-discovery rate correction. Of the top 100 tumor clones, a median of roughly 57 were detected in paired uninvolved adjacent lung; approximately 28 were also among that lung's top 100. Uninvolved tumor-adjacent lung showed the highest T cell clonality, higher than tumor, which suggests more focused antigenic responses in the uninvolved tumor-adjacent lung. Higher blood T cell density associated with longer overall survival, while higher adjacent-lung clonality associated with shorter survival. Because multi-region sequencing of the tumors was not done, intratumor heterogeneity could not be ruled out.

The immunoSEQ Assay was used to sequence TCR beta CDR3 regions from DNA. On the authors' methods: To compute T cell density, TCR beta template counts were normalized to usable DNA, which was estimated by amplifying housekeeping genes. Richness was estimated with the preseqR package, extrapolating to 400,000 templates for PBMC samples and 120,000 templates for tissue samples. Clonality was calculated as one minus Pielou's evenness. Tissue-enriched TCRs were identified by differential abundance testing using productive amino-acid clonotypes, minimum total count 5 and alpha 0.1. The Jaccard Index and the Morisita Overlap Index were used to measure repertoire overlap between compartments. TCR beta CDR3s were clustered by GLIPH together with public tetramer-defined viral CDR3s, and at least three viral sequences plus V-gene enrichment were required for viral motifs. TCRdb's version of the immuneACCESS table is confined to in-frame rearrangements and falls short of the full clone set. An unresolved V gene accounts for under half of the shortfall where checked; the remainder is of unknown origin. V and J calls plus clone size are reproduced from that table; the DNA served to infer D and trimming. Recorded for this sample are 25,000 to 35,000 clones; around 80% of them occurred a single time. The ten biggest clones cover 15% to 20% of the sample.

About this clone: Its antigen has not been determined. No base quality information exists; no much larger clone differs at one position.

At diagnosis, peripheral blood, uninvolved tumor-adjacent lung and tumor were collected and were preserved as a mix of fresh-frozen and FFPE material. For TCR repertoire profiling, blood samples were analyzed in the form of peripheral blood mononuclear cells. From the cysteine up to the phenylalanine, the CDR3 has a length of 16 residues. Only the CDR3 portion is preserved as DNA: 48 bases, with reading frame beginning at the first base. Trimmed from V: 3 bases; trimmed from J: 4 bases; junction bases lacking a gene match: 9. According to the germline V gene, CDR1 reads LGHNA and CDR2 reads YNFKEQ. Here the sequenced sample was peripheral blood, taken before any cancer treatment. The TCR sequence derives from a male donor at least 60 years old with stage III squamous cell lung carcinoma. The chain is made from TRBV4-2 and TRBJ1-5, and 7 junction bases match TRBD1. The CDR3 sequence is CASSQGPTGRNQPQHF. The DNA sequence is given as TGTGCCAGCAGCCAGGGACCGACAGGGAGAAATCAGCCCCAGCATTTT.